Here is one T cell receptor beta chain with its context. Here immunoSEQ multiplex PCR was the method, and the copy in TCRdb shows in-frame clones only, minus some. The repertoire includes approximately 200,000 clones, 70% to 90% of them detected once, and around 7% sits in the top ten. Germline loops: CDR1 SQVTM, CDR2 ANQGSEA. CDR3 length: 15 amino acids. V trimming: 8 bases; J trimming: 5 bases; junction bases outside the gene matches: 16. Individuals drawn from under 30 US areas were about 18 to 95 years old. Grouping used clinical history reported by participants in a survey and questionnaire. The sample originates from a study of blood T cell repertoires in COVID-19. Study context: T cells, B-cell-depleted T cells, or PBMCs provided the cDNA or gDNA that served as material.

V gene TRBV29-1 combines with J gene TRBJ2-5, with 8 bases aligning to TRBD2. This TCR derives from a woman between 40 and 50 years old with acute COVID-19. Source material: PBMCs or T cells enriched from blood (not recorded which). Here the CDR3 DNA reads TGCAGCTTCCTTGGCAGACTAGCGTTAAGGGAGACCCAGTACTTC. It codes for CSFLGRLALRETQYF.